The T cell receptor beta chain under discussion was sequenced for a study of blood T cell repertoires in COVID-19. Study overall: Both acute and convalescent COVID-19 samples were obtained from the United States, Italy and Spain. Sources were T cells, B-cell-depleted T cells, or PBMCs; the material itself was cDNA or gDNA.

How the authors handled the data: Estimation of nucleated cell counts relied on the amplification of reference gene primers. Generated by immunoSEQ multiplex PCR, the TCRdb table keeps only in-frame clones and is missing some. V and J calls plus clone size are reproduced from that table; the DNA served to infer D and trimming. The profile shows 60,000 or so clones, about four fifths of them singletons. J lost 8 bases, V lost 3 bases, and 7 bases had no gene match. Germline loops: CDR1 KGHDR, CDR2 SFDVKD. The CDR3 extends over 16 amino acids. This TCR came from a human donor in a cohort sampled during active COVID-19. The V gene is TRBV24-1, the J gene TRBJ2-1; 12 nucleotides match TRBD2. Input material: peripheral blood. CDR3 DNA: TGTGCCACCAGTGATCGACTAGCGGGAGTTGGCTATGAGCAGTTCTTC. This gives the protein CATSDRLAGVGYEQFF.